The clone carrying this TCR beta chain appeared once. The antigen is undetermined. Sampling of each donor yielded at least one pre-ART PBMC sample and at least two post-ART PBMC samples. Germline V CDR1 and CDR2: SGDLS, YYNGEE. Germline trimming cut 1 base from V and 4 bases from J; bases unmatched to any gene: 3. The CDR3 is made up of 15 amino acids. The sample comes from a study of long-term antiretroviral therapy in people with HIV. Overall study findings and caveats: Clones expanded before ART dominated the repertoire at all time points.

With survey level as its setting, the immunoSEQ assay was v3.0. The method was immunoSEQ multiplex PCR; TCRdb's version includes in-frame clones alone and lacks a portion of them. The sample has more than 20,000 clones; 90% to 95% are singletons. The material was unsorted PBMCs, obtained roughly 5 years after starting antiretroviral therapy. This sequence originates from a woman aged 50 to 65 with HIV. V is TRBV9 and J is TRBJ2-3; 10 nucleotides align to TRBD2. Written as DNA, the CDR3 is TGTGCCAGCAGCGTACTAGCGGGAGCCCCAGATACGCAGTATTTT. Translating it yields CASSVLAGAPDTQYF.